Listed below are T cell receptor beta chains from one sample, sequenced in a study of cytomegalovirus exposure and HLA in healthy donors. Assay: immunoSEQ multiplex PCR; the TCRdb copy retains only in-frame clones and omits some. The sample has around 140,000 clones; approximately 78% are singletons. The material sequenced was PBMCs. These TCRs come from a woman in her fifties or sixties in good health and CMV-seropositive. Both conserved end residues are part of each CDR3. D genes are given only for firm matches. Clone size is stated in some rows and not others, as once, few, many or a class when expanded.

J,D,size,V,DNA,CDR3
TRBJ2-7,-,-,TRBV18,TGTGCCAGCTCACCAGACAGGGAGGTCTACGAGCAGTACTTC,CASSPDREVYEQYF
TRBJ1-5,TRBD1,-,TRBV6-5,TGTGCCAGCAGTCGACAGGGCAATAGCAATCAGCCCCAGCATTTT,CASSRQGNSNQPQHF
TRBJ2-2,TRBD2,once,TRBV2,TGTGCCAGCAGGGAGGGACTAGCGGGAGCCACCGGGGAGCTGTTTTTT,CASREGLAGATGELFF
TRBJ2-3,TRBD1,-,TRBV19,TGTGCCAGTAGCGACCAGGGGGCTCTAGATACGCAGTATTTT,CASSDQGALDTQYF
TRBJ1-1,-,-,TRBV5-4,TGTGCCAGCAGCTTGGTACAGGCGAACACTGAAGCTTTCTTT,CASSLVQANTEAFF
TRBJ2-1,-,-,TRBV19,TGTGCCAGTAGTCTTGGGCCGGAAGGTGAGCAGTTCTTC,CASSLGPEGEQFF
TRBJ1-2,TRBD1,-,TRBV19,TGTGCCAGTAGTCCTCCCGGGACAGAAGTTACGTCCTATGGCTACACCTTC,CASSPPGTEVTSYGYTF
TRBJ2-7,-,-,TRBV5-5,TGTGCCAGCGGGACTCCGGCTGCCTACGAGCAGTACTTC,CASGTPAAYEQYF
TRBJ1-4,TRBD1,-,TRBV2,TGTGCCAGCAGTGGGTTAGGGGGCTGGGAAAAACTGTTTTTT,CASSGLGGWEKLFF
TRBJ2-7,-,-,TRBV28,TGTGCCAGCAGTTCCCCTCGGAGGAACCACCACGAGCAGTACTTC,CASSSPRRNHHEQYF
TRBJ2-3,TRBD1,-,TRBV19,TGTGCCAGTAGCCACAGGGGTAGGGGGTATGGCACAGATACGCAGTATTTT,CASSHRGRGYGTDTQYF
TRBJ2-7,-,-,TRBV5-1,TGCGCCAGCAGCGTATCTCGTTCCTACGAGCAGTACTTC,CASSVSRSYEQYF
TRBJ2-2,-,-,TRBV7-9,TGTTCCAGCAGCTTCCAGGGGTCCGCGAACACCGGGGAGCTGTTTTTT,CSSSFQGSANTGELFF
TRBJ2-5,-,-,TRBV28,TGTGCCAGCAGTTTAGGGTCAGGGGTATTCCTCCAAGAGACCCAGTACTTC,CASSLGSGVFLQETQYF
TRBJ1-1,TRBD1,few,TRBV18,TGTGCCAGCTCACCGGACAGGGATCTCGAAGCTTTCTTT,CASSPDRDLEAFF
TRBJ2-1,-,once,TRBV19,TGTGCCAGTAGCACTCCCGTCGCCGGGAACGACAATGAGCAGTTCTTC,CASSTPVAGNDNEQFF
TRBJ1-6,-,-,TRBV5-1,TGCGCCAGCAGCGCCGGAGCAACAAATTCACCCCTCCACTTT,CASSAGATNSPLHF
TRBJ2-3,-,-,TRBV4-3,TGCGCCAGCAGCCAAGATAACTGGGGCCACACAGATACGCAGTATTTT,CASSQDNWGHTDTQYF
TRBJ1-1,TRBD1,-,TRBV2,TGTGCCAGCAGTGAGGGACAGCTTAAGGCTGAAGCTTTCTTT,CASSEGQLKAEAFF
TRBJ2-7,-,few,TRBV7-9,TGTGCCAGCAGCCCCCTCTACGAGCAGTACTTC,CASSPLYEQYF
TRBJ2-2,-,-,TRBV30,TGTGCCTGGAGAAGCGGCCGCACCGGGGAGCTGTTTTTT,CAWRSGRTGELFF
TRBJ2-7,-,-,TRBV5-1,TGCGCCAGCAGCTTGGCCATCGGGGGACGGACAAGCTCCTACGAGCAGTACTTC,CASSLAIGGRTSSYEQYF
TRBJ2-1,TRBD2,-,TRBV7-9,TGTGCCAGCAGCTACGTAGCGGGAGGGCCCTACAATGAGCAGTTCTTC,CASSYVAGGPYNEQFF
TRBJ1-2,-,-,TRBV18,TGTGCCAGCTCACCGTCAGGGGCCGGGTCTAACTATGGCTACACCTTC,CASSPSGAGSNYGYTF
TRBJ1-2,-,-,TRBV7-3,TGTGCCAGCAGCTTAACGGCCCAGGGACACTACACCTTC,CASSLTAQGHYTF
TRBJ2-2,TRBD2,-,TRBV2,TGTGCCAGCGAAACCCAGCGGGGGGGTTACACCGGGGAGCTGTTTTTT,CASETQRGGYTGELFF
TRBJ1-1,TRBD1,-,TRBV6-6,TGTGCCAGCAGTCCGCGGACAGGGGGGACTGAAGCTTTCTTT,CASSPRTGGTEAFF
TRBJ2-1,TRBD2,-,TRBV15,TGTGCCACCAGCAGCGAAAGAGAGCCGGGACTAGCGGGAGGTGATGAGCAGTTCTTC,CATSSEREPGLAGGDEQFF
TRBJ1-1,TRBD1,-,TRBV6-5,TGTGCCAGCAGTCCGACCGGACAGGGATACACTGAAGCTTTCTTT,CASSPTGQGYTEAFF
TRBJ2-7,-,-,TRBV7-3,TGTGCCAGCAGCTTTGGCACCCTCGGAGACGAGCAGTACTTC,CASSFGTLGDEQYF
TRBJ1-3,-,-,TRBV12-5,TGTGCTAGTGGTTTGAGTCGGGTGGGAAACACCATATATTTT,CASGLSRVGNTIYF
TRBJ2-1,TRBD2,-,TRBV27,TGTGCCAGCAGTCCCCCGGGACTAGCGGGACTTGAGCAGTTCTTC,CASSPPGLAGLEQFF
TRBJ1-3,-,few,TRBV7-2,TGTGCCAGCAGTCGCAGCGGGCTGAATGGAAACACCATATATTTT,CASSRSGLNGNTIYF
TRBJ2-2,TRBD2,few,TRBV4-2,TGTGCCAGCAGCCGCGAACTAGCGGAGTTAACCGGGGAGCTGTTTTTT,CASSRELAELTGELFF
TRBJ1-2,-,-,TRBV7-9,TGTGCCAGCAGCCTGGTTTCTGGGACACTTAACTATGGCTACACCTTC,CASSLVSGTLNYGYTF
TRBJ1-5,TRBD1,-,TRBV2,TGTGCCAGCAGTGCGGGTATTGGGACAGGGGGCAATCAGCCCCAGCATTTT,CASSAGIGTGGNQPQHF
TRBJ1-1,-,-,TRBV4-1,TGCGCCAGCAGCCCTGTTTTGAGAGGCACTGAAGCTTTCTTT,CASSPVLRGTEAFF
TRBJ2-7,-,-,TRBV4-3,TGCGCCAGCAGCCAAGAACTATCTGGACAGCCCTACGAGCAGTACTTC,CASSQELSGQPYEQYF
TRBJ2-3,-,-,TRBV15,TGTGCCACCACCGAGACGGGTTACACAGATACGCAGTATTTT,CATTETGYTDTQYF
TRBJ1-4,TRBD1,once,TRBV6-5,TGTGCCAGCAGATCCAACAGGGGGCGGAAACTGTTTTTT,CASRSNRGRKLFF
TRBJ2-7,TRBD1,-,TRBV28,TGTGCCAGCAGATCTCGGGACAGCTCCTACGAGCAGTACTTC,CASRSRDSSYEQYF
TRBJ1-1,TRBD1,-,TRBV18,TGTGCCAGCTCACCGGACAGGGGGCGAACTGAAGCTTTCTTT,CASSPDRGRTEAFF
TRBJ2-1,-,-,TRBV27,TGTGCCAGCAGTTTTAGAGGGATTGAGCAGTTCTTC,CASSFRGIEQFF
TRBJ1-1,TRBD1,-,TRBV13,TGTGCCAGCAGCTTCAGTCCCCCGGGACAGGGGTTGGTCACTGAAGCTTTCTTT,CASSFSPPGQGLVTEAFF